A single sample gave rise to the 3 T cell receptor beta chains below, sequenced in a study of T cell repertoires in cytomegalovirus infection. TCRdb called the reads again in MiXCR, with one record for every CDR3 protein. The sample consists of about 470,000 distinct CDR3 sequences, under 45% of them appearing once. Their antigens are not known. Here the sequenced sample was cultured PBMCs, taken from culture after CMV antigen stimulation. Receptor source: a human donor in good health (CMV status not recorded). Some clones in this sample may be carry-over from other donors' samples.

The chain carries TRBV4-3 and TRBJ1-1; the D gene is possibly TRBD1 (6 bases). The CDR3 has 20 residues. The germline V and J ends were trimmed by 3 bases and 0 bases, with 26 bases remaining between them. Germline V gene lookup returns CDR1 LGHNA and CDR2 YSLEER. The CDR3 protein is CASSQAYLMGQLEVNTEAFF. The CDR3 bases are TGCGCCAGCAGCCAGGCCTACTTAATGGGACAATTAGAGGTGAACACTGAAGCTTTCTTT.

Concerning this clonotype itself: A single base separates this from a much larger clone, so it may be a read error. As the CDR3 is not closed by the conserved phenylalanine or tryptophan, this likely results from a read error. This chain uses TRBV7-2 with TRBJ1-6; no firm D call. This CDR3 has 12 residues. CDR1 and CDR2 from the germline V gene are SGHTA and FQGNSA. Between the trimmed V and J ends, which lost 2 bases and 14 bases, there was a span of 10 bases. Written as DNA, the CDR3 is TGTGCCAGCAGCTTAAGCTATTCCACCCTCCACTAT. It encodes CASSLSYSTLHY.

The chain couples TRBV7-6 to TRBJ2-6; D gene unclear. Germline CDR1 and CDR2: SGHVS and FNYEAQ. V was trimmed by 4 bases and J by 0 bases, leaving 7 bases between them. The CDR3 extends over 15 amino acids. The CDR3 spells CASSYSSSGANVLTF. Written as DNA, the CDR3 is TGTGCCAGCAGCTATTCCTCCTCTGGGGCCAACGTCCTGACTTTC.